The next 29 T cell receptor beta chains were all read from a single sample in a study of post-analysis software for immune sequencing data (dated by TCRdb to between 2014 and 2017). Beyond this particular receptor, the publication reports: Patients showed significantly higher frequencies than controls for a few TRBV segments, among them TRBV5-6, TRBV5-1 and TRBV20-1.

These receptors lack a known antigen. The library was produced with PCR. The sequencing machine was an Illumina HiSeq 2500. Unique molecular identifiers were incorporated into TCR beta cDNA libraries to reduce PCR and sequencing biases. The public reads were reprocessed in TCRdb via fastp at Q25 and MiXCR, keeping in-frame beta chains. Every CDR3 protein is listed once, alongside the most common genes and DNA of its rows. Here the sample has about 820,000 distinct CDR3 sequences; roughly 50% occur a single time. The ten most abundant clones make up approximately 4.5% of the sample. The sequenced sample was blood. Every receptor here comes from a girl between 10 and 17 years old with multiple sclerosis.

The chain couples TRBV7-8 to TRBJ2-7, with unresolved D. The CDR3 loop spans 15 amino acids. Germline CDR1 and CDR2: SGHVS and FQNEAQ. The V end lost 2 bases, the J end lost 4 bases, and 15 bases lay between the germline ends. CDR3 residues: CASSLSRVPVYEQYF. The CDR3, as DNA: TGTGCCAGCAGCTTATCAAGGGTGCCGGTTTACGAGCAGTACTTC.

The chain joins TRBV12-3 or TRBV12-4 to TRBJ2-3, with 9 bases matching TRBD2. V was clipped by 3 bases and J by 11 bases; unmatched bases: 3. The CDR3 length is 12 residues. The CDR3 sequence is CASSFVAGEQYF. DNA of the CDR3: TGTGCCAGCAGTTTCGTAGCGGGGGAGCAGTATTTT.

The rearrangement joins TRBV9 to TRBJ2-7, with 8 bases fitting TRBD2. The germline V gene encodes CDR1 SGDLS and CDR2 YYNGEE. Trimming cost V 0 bases and J 0 bases; bases outside gene matches: 20. This CDR3 is built from 21 residues. The CDR3 is CASSVDEGGAFIAGPSYEQYF. The CDR3 bases are TGTGCCAGCAGCGTAGACGAGGGGGGGGCCTTTATAGCGGGGCCCTCCTACGAGCAGTACTTC.

Comment on this clonotype: Its ends do not fully match the called genes, so a read error is possible. The chain carries TRBV3-1 and TRBJ2-1; 9 bases align to TRBD2. CDR1 and CDR2 from the germline V gene are LGHDT and YNNKEL (reference sequence). The length of the CDR3 is 15 residues. CDR3 DNA: TGTGCCAGCAGCCCTGGGCGGGGGGGCCAGGATGAGCTGTTCTTC. Protein sequence: CASSPGRGGQDELFF.

This chain links TRBV28 with TRBJ2-7; perhaps D is TRBD1 or TRBD2 (5 bases each). With 5 bases removed from V and 0 bases from J, the gap between germline ends came to 14 bases. CDR3 length: 15 residues. The germline gives CDR1 MDHEN, CDR2 SYDVKM. The CDR3 DNA follows: TGTGCCAGCAGTCCACCGGGACGCCTCTCCTACGAGCAGTACTTC. Translation gives CASSPPGRLSYEQYF.

V and J are TRBV18 and TRBJ2-3; 9 nucleotides line up with TRBD2. This CDR3 is 16 amino acids long. After removal of 5 bases from V and 2 bases from J, the junction contained 8 bases not matched to a gene. From germline, CDR1 is KGHSH and CDR2 LQKENI. As DNA, the CDR3 is TGTGCCAGCTCAGGATCTAGCGGGATCTTCACAGATACGCAGTATTTT. The encoded protein is CASSGSSGIFTDTQYF.

The chain joins TRBV3-1 to TRBJ1-1, with D unclear. The V end lost 1 base, the J end lost 5 bases, and 14 bases lay between the germline ends. The V gene's germline CDR1 is LGHDT and CDR2 YNNKEL (reference sequence). The CDR3 runs to 15 residues. Here the CDR3 reads CASSQVGVGRTEAFF. The CDR3 DNA is TGTGCCAGCAGCCAAGTAGGAGTCGGGAGAACTGAAGCTTTCTTT.

The sample holds a few counts of this clonotype. The genes are TRBV6-1 and TRBJ1-5; no reliable D call. The germline V gene has CDR1 MNHNS and CDR2 SASEGT. The V gene lost 2 bases and the J gene lost 5 bases, with 7 bases spanning the gap. CDR3 length: 13 residues. The CDR3 here is CASSETGYQPQHF. For the CDR3, the DNA is TGTGCCAGCAGTGAAACGGGGTATCAGCCCCAGCATTTT.

This sequence joins TRBV20-1 and TRBJ2-7; D possibly matches TRBD1 or TRBD2 (6 bases each). V was pared by 6 bases and J by 4 bases, with 16 bases between. CDR1 and CDR2 (germline): DFQATT, SNEGSKA (reference sequence). The CDR3 contains 13 residues. The CDR3: CSARRSGAYEQYF. DNA for the CDR3: TGCAGTGCCAGACGGTCGGGGGCTTACGAGCAGTACTTC.

This clonotype was observed a single time. This rearrangement joins TRBV7-3 to TRBJ2-1, with D hard to call. The ends were cut back, 5 bases at V and 10 bases at J, with 9 bases in the middle. The CDR3 spans 11 residues. Germline CDR1 is SGHTA and CDR2 is FQGTGA. The CDR3 nucleotides read TGTGCCAGCAGCATCCCACCGGAGCAGTTCTTC. Protein product: CASSIPPEQFF.

The table lists this clonotype with a few counts. This chain links TRBV7-2 with TRBJ2-1; 10 nucleotides match TRBD1. Trimming took 4 bases from V and 3 from J; bases not matched to a gene: 6. The CDR3 is 16 residues long. Germline CDR1 SGHTA, CDR2 FQGNSA. CDR3 sequence (DNA): TGTGCCAGCAGCTACCCGGGACAGGGGCGCTACAATGAGCAGTTCTTC. Protein sequence: CASSYPGQGRYNEQFF.

The CDR3 spells CSVSDRASTDTQYF. The CDR3 DNA sequence: TGCAGCGTCTCCGACCGGGCAAGCACAGATACGCAGTATTTT. The chain carries TRBV29-1 and TRBJ2-3; D remains ambiguous. Germline V gene sequence: CDR1 SQVTM, CDR2 ANQGSEA. The V end was cut by 6 bases, the J end by 0 bases, with 13 bases between. CDR3 length: 14 amino acids.

This clonotype has only a few counts. The V and J genes are TRBV20-1 and TRBJ2-5; no clear D gene. The V gene lost 1 base and the J gene lost 2 bases, with 8 bases spanning the gap. The length of the CDR3 is 13 residues. Looked up from germline, CDR1 is DFQATT and CDR2 is SNEGSKA (reference sequence). This CDR3 is CSARVDRQETQYF. The CDR3 DNA sequence: TGCAGTGCTAGAGTTGACCGGCAAGAGACCCAGTACTTC.

V usage is TRBV12-3 or TRBV12-4 and J usage is TRBJ2-1; D remains ambiguous. CDR3 length equals 15 residues. V was clipped by 3 bases and J by 3 bases, with 12 bases between them. DNA for the CDR3: TGTGCCAGCAGTTTCAGCGTGGGCTACTACAATGAGCAGTTCTTC. It translates to CASSFSVGYYNEQFF.

V and J are TRBV20-1 and TRBJ1-6; D is unclear. The CDR3 length is 12 residues. CDR1 is DFQATT, CDR2 SNEGSKA, per germline (reference sequence). The V end was cut by 4 bases, the J end by 7 bases, with 8 bases between. The CDR3 here is CSATGNNSPLHF. The CDR3 DNA sequence: TGCAGTGCTACCGGGAACAATTCACCCCTCCACTTT.

This clonotype was picked up a small number of times. The V gene is TRBV5-1, the J gene TRBJ2-5; D call uncertain. CDR3 length equals 14 residues. CDR1 is SGHRS, CDR2 YFSETQ, per germline. Trimming pared 4 bases from V and 3 bases from J, leaving 13 bases between. CDR3 nucleotides: TGCGCCAGCAGCCCCACCCTCATTAAAGAGACCCAGTACTTC. Translation gives CASSPTLIKETQYF.

The chain recombines TRBV7-6 with TRBJ2-7, with D possibly being TRBD1 or TRBD2 (6 bases each). The CDR3 contains 16 residues. Germline-derived CDR1 and CDR2 are SGHVS and FNYEAQ. Deletions cut 5 bases from V and 6 bases from J, with 23 bases between. CDR3 coding DNA: TGTGCCAGCAGCCTAGAGTCGGGGGCCACTTTTGGCGAGCAGTACTTC. Encoded protein: CASSLESGATFGEQYF.

This clonotype came up a few times. This chain links TRBV4-1 with TRBJ1-6, with unresolved D. Trimming stripped 7 bases from V and 7 bases from J, with 8 bases between. The length of the CDR3 is 12 residues. Germline CDR1 MGHRA, CDR2 YSYEKL. The CDR3 bases are TGCGCCAGCAAGACGGTCAATTCACCCCTCCACTTT. Translation: CASKTVNSPLHF.

The chain has TRBV20-1 and TRBJ1-1; no clear D gene. The germline V gene has CDR1 DFQATT and CDR2 SNEGSKA (reference sequence). Trimming stripped 6 bases from V and 1 base from J, with 12 bases between. The CDR3 is made up of 13 amino acids. CDR3 loop: CSATRPENTEAFF. The CDR3 nucleotides are TGCAGTGCGACTAGGCCTGAGAACACTGAAGCTTTCTTT.

Written as DNA, the CDR3 is TGTGCCAGCAGTTTCGAAAAAAGACGGCGGGATGCGACAGATACGCAGTATTTT. It codes for CASSFEKRRRDATDTQYF. V is TRBV12-3 or TRBV12-4 and J is TRBJ2-3; D may be TRBD2 (6 bases). Trimming removed 3 bases at V and 3 bases at J, with 22 bases between. This CDR3 has 18 residues.

The chain recombines TRBV20-1 with TRBJ2-7; 8 bases line up with TRBD2. Germline CDR1 DFQATT, CDR2 SNEGSKA (reference sequence). V shed 0 bases and J 2 bases; nucleotides not matched to a gene: 6. The CDR3 has 15 amino acids. This chain's CDR3 is CSARDRGGGTYEQYF. The CDR3 DNA is TGCAGTGCTAGAGATCGGGGCGGGGGGACCTACGAGCAGTACTTC.

V and J are TRBV5-1 and TRBJ1-2, with 8 bases identical to TRBD1. Unmatched junction bases numbered 9, after V lost 0 bases and J lost 8 bases. Germline-derived CDR1 and CDR2 are SGHRS and YFSETQ. The CDR3 runs to 15 residues. The CDR3 region has the DNA TGCGCCAGCAGCTTGGCGCTCACAGGGGGTGAAGGCTACACCTTC. It encodes CASSLALTGGEGYTF.

The chain recombines TRBV7-8 with TRBJ1-1; 9 positions match TRBD1. V was pared by 5 bases and J by 1 base, with 8 bases of the junction left unmatched. This CDR3 comprises 16 residues. Looked up from germline, CDR1 is SGHVS and CDR2 is FQNEAQ. The CDR3, as DNA: TGTGCCAGCAGCGATCACAGGGGGCAGGGGAACACTGAAGCTTTCTTT. The encoded protein is CASSDHRGQGNTEAFF.

The V call is TRBV5-1, the J call TRBJ2-7, with D perhaps TRBD2 (5 bases). V lost 2 bases and J lost 2, with 11 bases in between. CDR3 size: 14 residues. Germline V gene lookup returns CDR1 SGHRS and CDR2 YFSETQ. Here the CDR3 reads CASSFGDLAYEQYF. The DNA of the CDR3 is TGCGCCAGCAGCTTCGGGGATCTCGCCTACGAGCAGTACTTC.

This clonotype was found a few times. V and J are TRBV12-3 or TRBV12-4 and TRBJ1-1; unclear D gene. The V end was cut by 8 bases, the J end by 11 bases, with 15 bases between. The CDR3 has 11 residues. This CDR3 reads CASRVGGVAFF. The CDR3 region has the DNA TGTGCCAGCCGGGTGGGCGGGGTTGCTTTCTTT.

This sequence joins TRBV27 and TRBJ2-7; the D gene is possibly TRBD1 (6 bases). Trimming removed 2 bases at V and 1 base at J, with 12 bases between. The CDR3 spans 15 residues. Looked up from germline, CDR1 is MNHEY and CDR2 is SMNVEV (reference sequence). CDR3 DNA sequence: TGTGCCAGCAGTTTAAGGTCAGGGGTATCCTACGAGCAGTACTTC. Its translation is CASSLRSGVSYEQYF.

The V and J genes are TRBV12-3 or TRBV12-4 and TRBJ1-2; D not certain. V was trimmed by 1 base and J by 4 bases, leaving 10 bases between them. The CDR3 contains 14 residues. The CDR3 nucleotides read TGTGCCAGCAGTTTAGACAGAGATTCCTATGGCTACACCTTC. Translation: CASSLDRDSYGYTF.

V gene TRBV27 combines with J gene TRBJ2-7; possibly TRBD1 or TRBD2 for D (5 bases each). CDR1 and CDR2 from the germline V gene are MNHEY and SMNVEV (reference sequence). The ends were cut back, 3 bases at V and 7 bases at J, with 16 bases in the middle. The length of the CDR3 is 14 residues. The CDR3 nucleotides are TGTGCCAGCAGTTTTTGGTCAGGGAGCAGGGAGCAGTACTTC. Residues: CASSFWSGSREQYF.

J is TRBJ2-1 and V is TRBV10-1; maybe TRBD1 (6 bases). The CDR3 totals 17 residues. Germline CDR1 is WNHNN and CDR2 is SYGVQD (reference sequence). V dropped 4 bases and J dropped 2 bases, with 18 bases sitting between them. CDR3: CASSGDILPGPYNEQFF. The CDR3 region has the DNA TGCGCCAGCAGTGGGGACATCCTCCCGGGGCCCTACAATGAGCAGTTCTTC.